The present TCR beta chain was sequenced within a study of cytomegalovirus exposure and HLA in healthy donors. Study-wide points: Exclusion applied to some V segments, including TRBV6-2 and TRBV6-3, as they were indistinguishable. Presence/absence analyses rested on an assumption that sequencing depth was roughly uniform across donors.

The CDR3 consists of 17 residues. Trimming at V came to 2 bases and at J to 5 bases, leaving 12 bases not matched to a gene. From germline, CDR1 is SGHNT and CDR2 YYREEE (reference sequence). On this clone: Its target is not known.

A multiplex PCR was run with 60 Vbeta primers and 13 Jbeta primers. Sequencing used immunoSEQ multiplex PCR; TCRdb keeps in-frame clones, though not all of them. The sample shows about 130,000 clones, roughly 79% of them seen only once. The sequenced sample was PBMCs. The TCR originated in a man younger than 30 in good health and CMV-seronegative. The chain carries TRBV5-4 and TRBJ2-2; 7 nucleotides agree with TRBD1. The CDR3 sequence is CASSLGGRGKITGELFF. CDR3 nucleotide sequence: TGTGCCAGCAGCTTAGGGGGCAGGGGTAAAATAACCGGGGAGCTGTTTTTT.